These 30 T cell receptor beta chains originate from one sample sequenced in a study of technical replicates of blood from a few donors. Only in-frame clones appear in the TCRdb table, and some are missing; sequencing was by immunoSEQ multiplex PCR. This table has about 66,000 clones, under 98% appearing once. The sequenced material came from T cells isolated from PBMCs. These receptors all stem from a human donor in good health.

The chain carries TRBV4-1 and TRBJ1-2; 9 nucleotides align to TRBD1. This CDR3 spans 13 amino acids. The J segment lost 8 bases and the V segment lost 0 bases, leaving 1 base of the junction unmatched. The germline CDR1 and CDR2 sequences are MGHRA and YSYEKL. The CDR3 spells CASSQETGGGYTF. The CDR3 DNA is TGCGCCAGCAGCCAAGAAACAGGGGGCGGCTACACCTTC.

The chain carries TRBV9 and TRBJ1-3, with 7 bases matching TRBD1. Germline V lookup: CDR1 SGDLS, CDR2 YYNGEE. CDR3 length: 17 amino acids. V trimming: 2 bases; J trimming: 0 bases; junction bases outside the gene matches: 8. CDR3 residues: CASSVGTAIYSGNTIYF. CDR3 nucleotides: TGTGCCAGCAGCGTTGGGACAGCTATATACTCTGGAAACACCATATATTTT.

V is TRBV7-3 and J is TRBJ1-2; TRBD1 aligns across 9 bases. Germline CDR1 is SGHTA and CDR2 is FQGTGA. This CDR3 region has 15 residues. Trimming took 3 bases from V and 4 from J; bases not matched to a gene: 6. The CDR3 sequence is CASSLGQGGSYGYTF. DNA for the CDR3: TGTGCCAGCAGCTTGGGACAGGGCGGCTCCTATGGCTACACCTTC.

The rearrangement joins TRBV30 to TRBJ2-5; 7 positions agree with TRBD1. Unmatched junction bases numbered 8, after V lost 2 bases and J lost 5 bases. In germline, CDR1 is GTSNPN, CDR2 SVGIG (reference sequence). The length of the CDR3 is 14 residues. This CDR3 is CAWSRDSLVETQYF. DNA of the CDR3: TGTGCCTGGAGTCGGGACAGCTTAGTGGAGACCCAGTACTTC. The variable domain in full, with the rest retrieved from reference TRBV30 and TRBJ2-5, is SQTIHQWPATLVQPVGSPLSLECTVEGTSNPNLYWYRQAAGRGLQLLFYSVGIGQISSEVPQNLSASRPQDRQFILSSKKLLLSDSGFYLCAWSRDSLVETQYFGPGTRLLVL.

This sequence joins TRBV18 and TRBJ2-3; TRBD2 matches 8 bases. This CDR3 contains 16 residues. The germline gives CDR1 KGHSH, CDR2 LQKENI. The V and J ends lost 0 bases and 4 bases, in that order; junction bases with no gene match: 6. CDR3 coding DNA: TGTGCCAGCTCACCACCGACGGGGACTAGATCAGATACGCAGTATTTT. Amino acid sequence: CASSPPTGTRSDTQYF.

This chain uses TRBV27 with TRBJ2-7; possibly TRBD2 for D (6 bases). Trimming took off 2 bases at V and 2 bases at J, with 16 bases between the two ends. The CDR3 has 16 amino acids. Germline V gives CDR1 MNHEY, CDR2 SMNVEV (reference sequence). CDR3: CASSLSSGAKTYEQYF. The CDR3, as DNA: TGTGCCAGCAGTTTAAGTAGCGGTGCTAAGACCTACGAGCAGTACTTC.

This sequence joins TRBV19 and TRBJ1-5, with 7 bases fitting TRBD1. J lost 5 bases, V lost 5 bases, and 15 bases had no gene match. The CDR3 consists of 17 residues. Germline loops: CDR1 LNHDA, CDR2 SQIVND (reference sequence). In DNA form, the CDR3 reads TGTGCCAGTAGTCCCTCCCCCGACAGGGAAGGAGATCAGCCCCAGCATTTT. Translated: CASSPSPDREGDQPQHF.

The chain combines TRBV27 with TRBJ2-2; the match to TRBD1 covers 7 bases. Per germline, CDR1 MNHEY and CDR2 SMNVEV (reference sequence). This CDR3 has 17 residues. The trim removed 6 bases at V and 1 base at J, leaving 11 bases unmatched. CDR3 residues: CASSQGTAILNTGELFF. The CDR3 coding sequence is TGTGCCAGCAGCCAAGGGACAGCGATTTTGAACACCGGGGAGCTGTTTTTT.

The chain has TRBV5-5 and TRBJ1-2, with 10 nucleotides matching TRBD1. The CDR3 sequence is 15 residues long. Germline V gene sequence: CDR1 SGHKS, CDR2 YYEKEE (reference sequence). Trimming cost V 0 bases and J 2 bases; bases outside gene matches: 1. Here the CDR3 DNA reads TGTGCCAGCAGCTTGGGGGACAGGGGAAACTATGGCTACACCTTC. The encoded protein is CASSLGDRGNYGYTF.

CDR3 sequence: CARGDFLRTYEQYF. The CDR3 DNA sequence: TGTGCCAGGGGGGACTTCCTAAGGACCTACGAGCAGTACTTC. The chain combines TRBV6-4 with TRBJ2-7, with D possibly TRBD2 on 6 matching bases. Germline CDR1 and CDR2: MRHNA and SNTAGT. V was shortened by 9 bases and J by 2 bases, with 17 bases between the two germline ends. The CDR3 spans 14 residues.

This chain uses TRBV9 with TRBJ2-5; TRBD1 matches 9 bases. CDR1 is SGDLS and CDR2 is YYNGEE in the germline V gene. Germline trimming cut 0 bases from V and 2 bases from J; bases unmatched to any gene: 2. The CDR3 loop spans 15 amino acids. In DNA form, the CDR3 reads TGTGCCAGCAGCGTAGGACAGGGGGTACAAGAGACCCAGTACTTC. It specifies CASSVGQGVQETQYF.

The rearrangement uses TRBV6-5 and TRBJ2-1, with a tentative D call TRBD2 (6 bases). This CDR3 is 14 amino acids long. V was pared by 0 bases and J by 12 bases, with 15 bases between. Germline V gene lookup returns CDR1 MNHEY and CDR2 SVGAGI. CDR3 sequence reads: CASSYSRRGQGQFF. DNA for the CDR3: TGTGCCAGCAGTTACTCGAGGCGGGGCCAGGGGCAGTTCTTC.

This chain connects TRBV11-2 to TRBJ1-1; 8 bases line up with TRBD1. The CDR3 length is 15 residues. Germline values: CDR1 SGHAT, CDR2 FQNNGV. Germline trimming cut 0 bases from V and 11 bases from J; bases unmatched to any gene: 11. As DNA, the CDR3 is TGTGCCAGCAGCTTAGATCTACTTGGACAGGGTGAGGCTTTCTTT. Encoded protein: CASSLDLLGQGEAFF.

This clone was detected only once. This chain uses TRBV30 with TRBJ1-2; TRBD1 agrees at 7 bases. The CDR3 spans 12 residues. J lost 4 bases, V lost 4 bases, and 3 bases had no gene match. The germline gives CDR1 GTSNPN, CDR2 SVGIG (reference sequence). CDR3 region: CAWTTGVYGYTF. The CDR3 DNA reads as TGTGCCTGGACTACAGGGGTCTATGGCTACACCTTC.

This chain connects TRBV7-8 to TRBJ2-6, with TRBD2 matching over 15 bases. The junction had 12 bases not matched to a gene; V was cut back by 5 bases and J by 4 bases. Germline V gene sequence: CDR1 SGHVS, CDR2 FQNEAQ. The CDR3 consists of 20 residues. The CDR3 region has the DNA TGTGCCAGCAGCCTCGGGACTAGCGGGAGGCCGGGTAGGGGGGCCAACGTCCTGACTTTC. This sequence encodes CASSLGTSGRPGRGANVLTF.

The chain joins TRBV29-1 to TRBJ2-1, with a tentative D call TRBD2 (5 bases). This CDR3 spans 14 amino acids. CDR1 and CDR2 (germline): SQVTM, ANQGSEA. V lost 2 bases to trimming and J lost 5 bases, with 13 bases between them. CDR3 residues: CSVERTRNNNEQFF. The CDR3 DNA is TGCAGCGTTGAAAGGACTCGAAATAACAATGAGCAGTTCTTC.

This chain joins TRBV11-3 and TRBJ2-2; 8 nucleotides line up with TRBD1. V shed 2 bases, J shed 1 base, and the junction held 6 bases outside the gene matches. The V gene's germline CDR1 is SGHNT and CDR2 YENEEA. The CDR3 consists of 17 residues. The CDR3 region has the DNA TGTGCCAGCAGCTTAATGGCCGGGACAGGGAACACCGGGGAGCTGTTTTTT. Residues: CASSLMAGTGNTGELFF.

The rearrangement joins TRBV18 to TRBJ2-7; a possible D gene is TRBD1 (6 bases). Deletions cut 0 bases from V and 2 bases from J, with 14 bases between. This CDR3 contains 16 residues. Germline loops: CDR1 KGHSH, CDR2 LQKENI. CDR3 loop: CASSPPQGRDTYEQYF. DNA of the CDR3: TGTGCCAGCTCACCACCGCAAGGCAGGGACACCTACGAGCAGTACTTC.

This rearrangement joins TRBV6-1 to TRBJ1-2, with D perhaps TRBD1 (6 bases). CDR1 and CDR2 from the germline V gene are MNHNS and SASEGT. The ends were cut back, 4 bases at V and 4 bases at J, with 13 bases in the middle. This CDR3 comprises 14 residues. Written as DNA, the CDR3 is TGTGCCAGCAGTGTGGACAGATACGGCTATGGCTACACCTTC. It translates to CASSVDRYGYGYTF.

CDR3 bases: TGTGCCAGCAGTGTTACTAGCTGGGAGACCCAGTACTTC. Translating gives CASSVTSWETQYF. V usage is TRBV6-1 and J usage is TRBJ2-5, with a possible D match to TRBD2 (6 bases). V was shortened by 4 bases and J by 5 bases, with 11 bases between the two germline ends. The germline V gene has CDR1 MNHNS and CDR2 SASEGT. This CDR3 is 13 amino acids long.

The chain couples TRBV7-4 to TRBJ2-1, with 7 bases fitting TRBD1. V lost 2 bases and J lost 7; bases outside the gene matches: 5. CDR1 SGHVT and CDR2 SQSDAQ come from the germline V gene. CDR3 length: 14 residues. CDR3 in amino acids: CASSLNLQGNEQFF. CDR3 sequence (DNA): TGTGCCAGCAGCTTAAACTTACAGGGGAATGAGCAGTTCTTC.

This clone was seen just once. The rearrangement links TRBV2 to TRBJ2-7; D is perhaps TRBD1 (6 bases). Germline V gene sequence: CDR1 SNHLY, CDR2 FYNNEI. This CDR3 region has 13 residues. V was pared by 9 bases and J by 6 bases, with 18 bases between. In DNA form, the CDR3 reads TGTGCCAGAACAGGGACCGTAAATCGCGAGCAGTACTTC. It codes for CARTGTVNREQYF.

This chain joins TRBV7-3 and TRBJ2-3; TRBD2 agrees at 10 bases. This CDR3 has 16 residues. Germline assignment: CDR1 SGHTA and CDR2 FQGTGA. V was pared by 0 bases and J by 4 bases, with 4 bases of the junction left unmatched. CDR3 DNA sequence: TGTGCCAGCAGCTTAACCGTTACTAGCGGGGCAGATACGCAGTATTTT. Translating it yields CASSLTVTSGADTQYF. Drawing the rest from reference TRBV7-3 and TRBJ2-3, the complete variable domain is GAGVSQTPSNKVTEKGKYVELRCDPISGHTALYWYRQSLGQGPEFLIYFQGTGAADDSGLPNDRFFAVRPEGSVSTLKIQRTERGDSAVYLCASSLTVTSGADTQYFGPGTRLTVL.

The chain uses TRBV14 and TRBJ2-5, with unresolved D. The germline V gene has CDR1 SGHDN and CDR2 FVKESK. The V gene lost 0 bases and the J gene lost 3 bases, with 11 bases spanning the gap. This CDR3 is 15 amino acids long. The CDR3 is CASSQDWASKETQYF. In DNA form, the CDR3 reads TGTGCCAGCAGCCAAGATTGGGCCTCTAAAGAGACCCAGTACTTC. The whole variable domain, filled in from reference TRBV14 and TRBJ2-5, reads EAGVTQFPSHSVIEKGQTVTLRCDPISGHDNLYWYRRVMGKEIKFLLHFVKESKQDESGMPNNRFLAERTGGTYSTLKVQPAELEDSGVYFCASSQDWASKETQYFGPGTRLLVL.

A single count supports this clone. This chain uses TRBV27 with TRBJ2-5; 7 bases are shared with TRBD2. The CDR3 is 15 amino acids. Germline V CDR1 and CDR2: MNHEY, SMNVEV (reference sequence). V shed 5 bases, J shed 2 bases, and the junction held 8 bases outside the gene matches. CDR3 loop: CASSRYPGLQETQYF. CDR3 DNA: TGTGCCAGCAGTCGATATCCGGGACTACAAGAGACCCAGTACTTC.

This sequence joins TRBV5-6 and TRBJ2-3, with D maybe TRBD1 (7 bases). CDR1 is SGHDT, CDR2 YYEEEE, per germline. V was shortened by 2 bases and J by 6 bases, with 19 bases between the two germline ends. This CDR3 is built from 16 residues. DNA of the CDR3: TGTGCCAGCAGCTTACAGGGGAAGAGTGGAGGGGATACGCAGTATTTT. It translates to CASSLQGKSGGDTQYF.

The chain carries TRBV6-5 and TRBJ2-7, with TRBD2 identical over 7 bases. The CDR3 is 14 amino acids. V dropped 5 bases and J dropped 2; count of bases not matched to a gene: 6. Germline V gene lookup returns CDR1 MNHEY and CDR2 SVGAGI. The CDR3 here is CASSPTSEAYEQYF. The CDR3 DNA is TGTGCCAGCAGTCCCACTAGCGAGGCCTACGAGCAGTACTTC.

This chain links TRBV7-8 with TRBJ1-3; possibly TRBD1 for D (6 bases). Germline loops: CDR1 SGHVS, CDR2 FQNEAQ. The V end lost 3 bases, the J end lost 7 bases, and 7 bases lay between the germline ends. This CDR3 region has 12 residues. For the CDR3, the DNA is TGTGCCAGCAGCTTCCAGGGGAACACCATATATTTT. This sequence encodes CASSFQGNTIYF.

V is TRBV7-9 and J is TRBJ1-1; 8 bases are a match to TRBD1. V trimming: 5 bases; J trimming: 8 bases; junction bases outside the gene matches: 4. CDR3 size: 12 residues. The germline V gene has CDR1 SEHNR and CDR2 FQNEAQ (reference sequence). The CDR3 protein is CASSTQGAEAFF. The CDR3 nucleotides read TGTGCCAGCAGCACCCAGGGGGCCGAAGCTTTCTTT.

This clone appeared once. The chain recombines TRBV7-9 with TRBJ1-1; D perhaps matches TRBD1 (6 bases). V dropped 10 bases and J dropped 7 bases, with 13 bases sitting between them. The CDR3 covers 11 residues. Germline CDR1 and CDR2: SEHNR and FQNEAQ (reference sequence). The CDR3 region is CATEGVGEAFF. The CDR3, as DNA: TGTGCCACAGAGGGGGTCGGTGAAGCTTTCTTT. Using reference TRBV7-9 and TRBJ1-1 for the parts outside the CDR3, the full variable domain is DTGVSQNPRHKITKRGQNVTFRCDPISEHNRLYWYRQTLGQGPEFLTYFQNEAQLEKSRLLSDRFSAERPKGSFSTLEIQRTEQGDSAMYLCATEGVGEAFFGQGTRLTVV.